This entry lists 2 T cell receptor beta chains sequenced from one sample in a study of blood T cells in healthy people across ages. Primed by a sample-barcoded 5' primer and a J-beta primer mix, a second PCR proceeded for 7 to 11 cycles. Via MiXCR, TCRdb re-called the 5' RACE reads, giving one row per CDR3 protein. This table has approximately 800,000 distinct CDR3 sequences, 25% to 30% appearing once. The sample also formed part of further work on T cells of mothers and their children.

Sequences were obtained from blood. The origin of the receptors is a boy under 18 in good health.

V and J are TRBV19 and TRBJ1-6, with a tentative D call TRBD1 (6 bases). From germline, CDR1 is LNHDA and CDR2 SQIVND (reference sequence). The CDR3 has 14 residues. Trimming shortened V by 4 bases and J by 7 bases, and 11 bases separated the two germline ends. CDR3 amino acids: CASSSWQGNSPLHF. CDR3 nucleotides: TGTGCCAGTAGTAGTTGGCAGGGGAATTCACCCCTCCACTTT.

The V call is TRBV29-1, the J call TRBJ1-2; D is unresolved. Germline V gene data show CDR1 as SQVTM and CDR2 as ANQGSEA. CDR3 length: 12 amino acids. Trimming took 4 bases from V and 6 from J, leaving 12 bases between them. DNA for the CDR3: TGCAGCGTTGGCGAGGCTTCGGATGGCTACACCTTC. Its translation is CSVGEASDGYTF.